The clone carrying this T cell receptor beta chain was found once. This sample was included in a study of T cell changes during pregnancy in multiple sclerosis. Using immunoSEQ multiplex PCR, the repertoire was profiled, and TCRdb retains in-frame clones only, with some absent. The sample gives 100,000 or so clones, approximately 93% of which show up once; 0.99% is in the top ten. This TCR derives from a female donor with multiple sclerosis, enrolled in a pregnancy study. The source was peripheral blood, collected after pregnancy.

The CDR3 bases are TGTGCCAGTAGACGGGACTTCCATGGCTACACCTTC. Amino acid sequence: CASRRDFHGYTF. This chain uses TRBV2 with TRBJ1-2; a possible D gene is TRBD1 (5 bases). Germline V gene sequence: CDR1 SNHLY, CDR2 FYNNEI. This CDR3 has 12 residues. Trimming left V 9 bases short and J 6 bases short, with 14 bases between.